Below, 11 T cell receptor beta chains from the same sample are listed, as sequenced in a study of blood T cell repertoires in COVID-19. Using immunoSEQ multiplex PCR, the repertoire was profiled, and TCRdb retains in-frame clones only, with some absent. The sample holds about 200,000 clones, approximately 86% seen once. The specimen sequenced was peripheral blood. Receptor source: a man between 60 and 75 years old with acute or convalescent COVID-19.

The chain carries TRBV12-5 and TRBJ2-7; 15 bases are a match to TRBD2. Germline V CDR1 and CDR2: LGHNT, FRNRAP. The CDR3 has 17 residues. V trimming: 6 bases; J trimming: 2 bases; junction bases outside the gene matches: 8. The CDR3 reads CASGEGTSGGSTYEQYF. CDR3 bases: TGTGCTAGTGGGGAAGGGACTAGCGGGGGGTCTACCTACGAGCAGTACTTC.

CDR3 region: CASSSSPRGGGKTQYF. The DNA of the CDR3 is TGTGCCAGCAGTTCTTCCCCGCGGGGGGGCGGGAAGACCCAGTACTTC. This chain connects TRBV27 to TRBJ2-5; TRBD2 aligns across 9 bases. The V gene's germline CDR1 is MNHEY and CDR2 SMNVEV (reference sequence). CDR3 length: 16 residues. Unmatched junction bases numbered 12, after V lost 4 bases and J lost 6 bases.

The V call is TRBV15, the J call TRBJ2-6, with D perhaps matching TRBD2 (6 bases). This CDR3 has 16 amino acids. The germline V gene has CDR1 LNHNV and CDR2 YYDKDF (reference sequence). V was cut by 11 bases and J by 3 bases, with 20 bases left in between. CDR3 in DNA: TGTGCCGTAGGAGGGATTTTTTCTGGTGGGGCCAACGTCCTGACTTTC. Its protein product is CAVGGIFSGGANVLTF.

Only one count was recorded for this clone. The chain carries TRBV7-6 and TRBJ1-3, with D maybe TRBD1 (6 bases). The CDR3 covers 16 residues. Germline CDR1 and CDR2: SGHVS and FNYEAQ. The ends were cut back, 3 bases at V and 0 bases at J, with 12 bases in the middle. CDR3 protein: CASSFRVDSSGNTIYF. The DNA for the CDR3 is TGTGCCAGCAGCTTTCGAGTGGACAGCTCTGGAAACACCATATATTTT.

The chain links TRBV6-5 to TRBJ2-1; TRBD2 agrees at 8 bases. V was clipped by 6 bases and J by 5 bases; unmatched bases: 9. Germline V gives CDR1 MNHEY, CDR2 SVGAGI. The CDR3 extends over 15 amino acids. CDR3 DNA sequence: TGTGCCAGCAGACCCAGCGGGGGCCCTAACAATGAGCAGTTCTTC. Protein product: CASRPSGGPNNEQFF.

V usage is TRBV30 and J usage is TRBJ1-3; TRBD1 matches 9 bases. V was pared by 2 bases and J by 4 bases, with 3 bases of the junction left unmatched. The CDR3 has 14 residues. Germline CDR1 is GTSNPN and CDR2 is SVGIG (reference sequence). The CDR3 loop is CAWSYRGLGNTIYF. The DNA of the CDR3 is TGTGCCTGGAGTTACAGGGGGCTCGGAAACACCATATATTTT.

The rearrangement uses TRBV10-2 and TRBJ1-3, with D perhaps matching TRBD1 (6 bases). CDR3 length: 15 residues. Germline V gene lookup returns CDR1 WSHSY and CDR2 SAAADI. V lost 3 bases and J lost 6, with 15 bases in between. CDR3 DNA: TGCGCCAGCAGTGACGACAGGAGGTTTGAAAACACCATATATTTT. It is translated as CASSDDRRFENTIYF.

Here the CDR3 reads CSGRSNTEAFF. The CDR3 region has the DNA TGCAGCGGGCGGTCGAACACTGAAGCTTTCTTT. V usage is TRBV29-1 and J usage is TRBJ1-1; D is uncertain. The CDR3 extends over 11 amino acids. Germline V gene sequence: CDR1 SQVTM, CDR2 ANQGSEA. The V end lost 7 bases, the J end lost 1 base, and 7 bases lay between the germline ends. Full variable domain (outside the CDR3, taken from reference TRBV29-1 and TRBJ1-1): SAVISQKPSRDICQRGTSLTIQCQVDSQVTMMFWYRQQPGQSLTLIATANQGSEATYESGFVIDKFPISRPNLTFSTLTVSNMSPEDSSIYLCSGRSNTEAFFGQGTRLTVV.

The chain joins TRBV9 to TRBJ1-5; no definite D call. The V gene's germline CDR1 is SGDLS and CDR2 YYNGEE. V dropped 0 bases and J dropped 1 base, with 8 bases sitting between them. CDR3 length: 15 residues. CDR3 loop: CASSVGGLSNQPQHF. CDR3 coding DNA: TGTGCCAGCAGCGTAGGAGGGTTAAGCAATCAGCCCCAGCATTTT.

The rearrangement joins TRBV4-2 to TRBJ2-5; TRBD2 aligns across 11 bases. With 0 bases clipped from V and 4 bases from J, the junction kept 13 bases outside the gene matches. The CDR3 loop spans 19 amino acids. Per the germline V gene, CDR1 is LGHNA and CDR2 is YNFKEQ. The CDR3 DNA reads as TGTGCCAGCAGCCAAGACCCCTTCGGCCTAGCGGGGGGCGGAGAGACCCAGTACTTC. Its protein product is CASSQDPFGLAGGGETQYF.

The V and J genes are TRBV14 and TRBJ1-2; D is undetermined. From germline, CDR1 is SGHDN and CDR2 FVKESK. CDR3 size: 13 residues. The V end lost 0 bases, the J end lost 8 bases, and 10 bases lay between the germline ends. The chain's CDR3 is CASSQDWRWGYTF. The CDR3, as DNA: TGTGCCAGCAGCCAAGATTGGAGGTGGGGCTACACCTTC.